Listed here are 5 T cell receptor beta chains from one sample, sequenced in a study of T-cell reconstitution after alpha-beta-depleted transplantation in children. Unique molecular identifiers were incorporated into the prepared TCRbeta library. A single record per CDR3 protein comes from TCRdb applying MiXCR to the PCR reads. Among around 250,000 distinct CDR3 sequences listed, 9.9% were seen once. The sample was PBMCs from the stem cell graft donor, taken from the stem cell graft. The origin of the receptors is a human donor who donated a stem cell graft to a child with SCID.

The table lists this clonotype with a few counts. The DNA for the CDR3 is TGCGCCAGCAGCTTGGACCTACAGGGGACTGAAGCTTTCTTT. It is translated as CASSLDLQGTEAFF. The rearrangement links TRBV5-1 to TRBJ1-1, with TRBD1 matching over 7 bases. With 0 bases clipped from V and 5 bases from J, the junction kept 4 bases outside the gene matches. This CDR3 is 14 amino acids long. CDR1 and CDR2 from the germline V gene are SGHRS and YFSETQ.

This clonotype was detected ten times or more. This chain connects TRBV2 to TRBJ2-1; no definite D call. With 6 bases removed from V and 7 bases from J, the gap between germline ends came to 10 bases. The germline CDR1 and CDR2 sequences are SNHLY and FYNNEI. This CDR3 comprises 12 residues. The CDR3 nucleotides are TGTGCCAGCAGACTTTCTTGGAATGAGCAGTTCTTC. It yields the protein CASRLSWNEQFF.

The chain combines TRBV11-3 with TRBJ2-3; D unresolved. The CDR3 runs 15 residues. Germline-derived CDR1 and CDR2 are SGHNT and YENEEA. The germline V and J ends were trimmed by 0 bases and 7 bases, with 14 bases remaining between them. Written as DNA, the CDR3 is TGTGCCAGCAGCTTAGAATCCGGCCCCGGCAATACGCAGTATTTT. Its translation is CASSLESGPGNTQYF. Drawing the rest from reference TRBV11-3 and TRBJ2-3, the complete variable domain is EAGVVQSPRYKIIEKKQPVAFWCNPISGHNTLYWYLQNLGQGPELLIRYENEEAVDDSQLPKDRFSAERLKGVDSTLKIQPAELGDSAVYLCASSLESGPGNTQYFGPGTRLTVL.

This clonotype was counted at least ten times. This chain uses TRBV6-5 with TRBJ1-6, with 9 positions matching TRBD1. The ends lost 2 bases at V and 0 bases at J; junction bases unmatched: 8. Germline CDR1 reads MNHEY; CDR2 reads SVGAGI. There are 19 residues in the CDR3. CDR3 coding DNA: TGTGCCAGCAGTTACGCGGGACAGGGCATCGGCTCCTATAATTCACCCCTCCACTTT. Its translation is CASSYAGQGIGSYNSPLHF.

The chain links TRBV7-9 to TRBJ1-4; D gene ambiguous. The CDR3 sequence is 14 residues long. Trimming cost V 0 bases and J 10 bases, with 12 bases left between them. Germline V CDR1 and CDR2: SEHNR, FQNEAQ (reference sequence). The CDR3 is CASSLARDMGKLFF. For the CDR3, the DNA is TGTGCCAGCAGCTTAGCCCGAGACATGGGAAAACTGTTTTTT. Full variable domain (missing parts from reference TRBV7-9 and TRBJ1-4): DTGVSQNPRHKITKRGQNVTFRCDPISEHNRLYWYRQTLGQGPEFLTYFQNEAQLEKSRLLSDRFSAERPKGSFSTLEIQRTEQGDSAMYLCASSLARDMGKLFFGSGTQLSVL.